Following are 27 T cell receptor beta chains from one sample sequenced in a study of blood T cell repertoires in COVID-19. The table came from immunoSEQ multiplex PCR; TCRdb's copy has only in-frame clones and leaves some out. The data show about 28,000 clones, approximately 88% seen once. The material sequenced was peripheral blood. Receptors were obtained from a human donor in a cohort sampled during active COVID-19.

The CDR3 DNA reads TGTGCCAGCAGTTACGGGACAGGGGAGCTGTTTTTT. This translates into CASSYGTGELFF. The chain uses TRBV6-2 or TRBV6-3 and TRBJ2-2; tentatively, D is TRBD1 (6 bases). With 2 bases removed from V and 8 bases from J, the gap between germline ends came to 6 bases. The CDR3 is made up of 12 amino acids. Germline values: CDR1 MNHEY, CDR2 SVGEGT.

CDR3 sequence (DNA): TGTGCCAGCAGCCAAGTCCCCGGGACAGTCACCTACGAGCAGTACTTC. It codes for CASSQVPGTVTYEQYF. This chain uses TRBV3-1 (or the pseudogene TRBV3-2) with TRBJ2-7; 7 positions match TRBD1. Trimming took 1 base from V and 2 from J; bases not matched to a gene: 8. This CDR3 is built from 16 residues. Looked up from germline, CDR1 is LGHDT and CDR2 is YNNKEL (reference sequence).

The chain combines TRBV7-2 with TRBJ2-1; D is perhaps TRBD2 (6 bases). V lost 0 bases and J lost 4, with 13 bases in between. The CDR3 runs 16 residues. The germline V gene encodes CDR1 SGHTA and CDR2 FQGNSA. CDR3 nucleotides: TGTGCCAGCAGCTTAGCTCGGGGGTCGGGGTACAATGAGCAGTTCTTC. This gives the protein CASSLARGSGYNEQFF.

The sample holds a few counts of this clone. The chain employs TRBV20-1 and TRBJ1-4; D gene unclear. V was clipped by 5 bases and J by 3 bases, with 4 bases between them. This CDR3 has 11 amino acids. The germline V gene encodes CDR1 DFQATT and CDR2 SNEGSKA (reference sequence). The CDR3 nucleotides are TGCAGTGCTCCCTCTAATGAAAAACTGTTTTTT. Protein product: CSAPSNEKLFF.

The gene calls are TRBV9 and TRBJ1-2; 10 bases fit TRBD1. The germline V gene has CDR1 SGDLS and CDR2 YYNGEE. Trimming took 4 bases from V and 4 from J; bases not matched to a gene: 4. The CDR3 is 14 residues long. This chain's CDR3 is CASSSRTGGYGYTF. CDR3 in DNA: TGTGCCAGCAGCTCGAGGACAGGGGGCTATGGCTACACCTTC.

This sequence joins TRBV27 and TRBJ1-5, with D possibly matching TRBD1 (6 bases). V lost 3 bases to trimming and J lost 8 bases, with 14 bases between them. The CDR3 spans 14 residues. Germline loops: CDR1 MNHEY, CDR2 SMNVEV (reference sequence). The DNA of the CDR3 is TGTGCCAGCAGTTTGACACAGGGTAATGAGCCCCAGCATTTT. The encoded protein is CASSLTQGNEPQHF.

The chain carries TRBV19 and TRBJ2-5, with a tentative D call TRBD2 (6 bases). V lost 1 base, J lost 5 bases, and 17 bases lay in between. The CDR3 covers 16 residues. The germline gives CDR1 LNHDA, CDR2 SQIVND (reference sequence). This chain's CDR3 is CASSIVSSSLAETQYF. The CDR3 nucleotides read TGTGCCAGTAGTATAGTATCTTCGTCACTAGCCGAGACCCAGTACTTC.

The chain carries TRBV6-1 and TRBJ1-1; D might be TRBD1 (6 bases). Germline V CDR1 and CDR2: MNHNS, SASEGT. The CDR3 is 12 amino acids. V dropped 3 bases and J dropped 11 bases, with 13 bases sitting between them. CDR3 in amino acids: CASSDNRDAAFF. The CDR3 coding sequence is TGTGCCAGCAGTGATAACAGGGATGCCGCTTTCTTT.

The J gene is TRBJ2-7, the V gene TRBV3-1 (or the pseudogene TRBV3-2); 9 bases line up with TRBD1. The germline V gene has CDR1 LGHDT and CDR2 YNNKEL (reference sequence). V gave up 7 bases and J gave up 2 bases; unmatched junction bases: 12. This CDR3 spans 16 amino acids. Written as DNA, the CDR3 is TGTGCCAGCACCTCCGGGCGGGGACAGGGTACCTACGAGCAGTACTTC. The encoded protein is CASTSGRGQGTYEQYF.

The rearrangement uses TRBV6-2 or TRBV6-3 and TRBJ2-1; 8 bases are shared with TRBD2. This CDR3 has 17 amino acids. Unmatched junction bases numbered 9, after V lost 5 bases and J lost 0 bases. Germline lookup yields CDR1 MNHEY and CDR2 SVGEGT. For the CDR3, the DNA is TGTGCCAGCAGTCGCGGGGGGCCCCTTAGCTCCTACAATGAGCAGTTCTTC. This encodes CASSRGGPLSSYNEQFF.

V and J are TRBV24-1 and TRBJ2-1; 9 nucleotides line up with TRBD2. V was clipped by 5 bases and J by 0 bases; unmatched bases: 4. This CDR3 has 16 residues. The germline V gene encodes CDR1 KGHDR and CDR2 SFDVKD. Here the CDR3 DNA reads TGTGCCACCAGTGTAAGGCGGGGGGGCTCCTACAATGAGCAGTTCTTC. Its translation: CATSVRRGGSYNEQFF.

The V gene is TRBV4-3, the J gene TRBJ2-2; 9 nucleotides align to TRBD2. The V and J ends lost 0 bases and 3 bases, in that order; junction bases with no gene match: 2. The CDR3 covers 16 residues. Germline V gene data show CDR1 as LGHNA and CDR2 as YSLEER. CDR3 loop: CASSQESGGYTGELFF. The CDR3 region has the DNA TGCGCCAGCAGCCAAGAGAGCGGGGGGTACACCGGGGAGCTGTTTTTT.

The CDR3 sequence: CASSEAGIRGALDNYGYTF. In nucleotides, the CDR3 is TGTGCCAGCAGTGAAGCGGGGATCAGGGGGGCCTTGGATAACTATGGCTACACCTTC. The chain joins TRBV2 to TRBJ1-2; 7 bases match TRBD1. CDR1 and CDR2 from the germline V gene are SNHLY and FYNNEI. Trimming took 0 bases from V and 1 from J; bases not matched to a gene: 14. This CDR3 is built from 19 residues.

This chain links TRBV28 with TRBJ1-1; D perhaps matches TRBD1 (5 bases). V lost 6 bases to trimming and J lost 1 base, with 9 bases between them. Germline assignment: CDR1 MDHEN and CDR2 SYDVKM. The CDR3 sequence is 13 residues long. The CDR3, as DNA: TGTGCCAGCAGGCTAACAGGGAACACTGAAGCTTTCTTT. Amino acids: CASRLTGNTEAFF.

V is TRBV6-5 and J is TRBJ2-2; D perhaps matches TRBD1 (6 bases). The V and J ends lost 1 base and 7 bases respectively, with 16 bases between them. The germline V gene encodes CDR1 MNHEY and CDR2 SVGAGI. This CDR3 has 16 amino acids. In DNA form, the CDR3 reads TGTGCCAGCAGTTACTATACTACAGGGTCACACGGGGAGCTGTTTTTT. The encoded protein is CASSYYTTGSHGELFF.

The chain is built from TRBV5-5 and TRBJ1-5, with 9 nucleotides matching TRBD1. The CDR3 has 18 amino acids. Trimming cost V 4 bases and J 0 bases; bases outside gene matches: 11. The germline V gene encodes CDR1 SGHKS and CDR2 YYEKEE (reference sequence). CDR3 DNA sequence: TGTGCCAGCAGCGGGAAACAGGGGGCCCCAAATAGCAATCAGCCCCAGCATTTT. Its protein is CASSGKQGAPNSNQPQHF.

The V and J genes are TRBV19 and TRBJ2-5; D is perhaps TRBD1 (5 bases). Germline-derived CDR1 and CDR2 are LNHDA and SQIVND (reference sequence). V was cut by 7 bases and J by 1 base, with 10 bases left in between. The CDR3 covers 13 residues. In DNA form, the CDR3 reads TGTGCCAGTAAACGGCAGGGCCAAGAGACCCAGTACTTC. It encodes CASKRQGQETQYF.

The V and J genes are TRBV29-1 and TRBJ1-2; no definite D call. The germline gives CDR1 SQVTM, CDR2 ANQGSEA. The CDR3 consists of 17 residues. The germline V and J ends were trimmed by 3 bases and 6 bases, with 26 bases remaining between them. CDR3 in amino acids: CSVDGFTGNPTWDGYTF. The CDR3, as DNA: TGCAGCGTTGATGGCTTTACCGGGAACCCGACTTGGGATGGCTACACCTTC.

This sequence joins TRBV7-3 and TRBJ2-3; 11 bases match TRBD2. Trimming at V came to 6 bases and at J to 0 bases, leaving 2 bases not matched to a gene. This CDR3 region has 15 residues. Germline loops: CDR1 SGHTA, CDR2 FQGTGA. The CDR3 nucleotides read TGTGCCAGCAGTATAGCGGGGGGGAGCACAGATACGCAGTATTTT. The encoded protein is CASSIAGGSTDTQYF.

This chain connects TRBV5-3 to TRBJ1-1; no firm D call. TRBV5-3 is labeled an ORF, and its function is uncertain. The CDR3 runs to 14 residues. Trimming removed 2 bases at V and 3 bases at J, with 11 bases between. DNA for the CDR3: TGTGCCAGAAGCTTCGGGGAGTCTCACACTGAAGCTTTCTTT. Its protein is CARSFGESHTEAFF.

The chain uses TRBV27 and TRBJ2-1; 10 bases align to TRBD2. CDR3 size: 15 residues. Looked up from germline, CDR1 is MNHEY and CDR2 is SMNVEV (reference sequence). J gave up 9 bases and V 0 bases, and 5 bases lay outside the gene matches. As DNA, the CDR3 is TGTGCCAGCAGTTTATCCAGCGGGGGGGCCGGTGAGCAGTTCTTC. Translated: CASSLSSGGAGEQFF.

This chain joins TRBV19 and TRBJ1-2; D unclear. CDR3 length equals 11 residues. Per the germline V gene, CDR1 is LNHDA and CDR2 is SQIVND (reference sequence). V was cut by 5 bases and J by 8 bases, with 9 bases left in between. CDR3 in DNA: TGTGCCAGTAGTGAACTGCGCGGCTACACCTTC. Translation: CASSELRGYTF.

V usage is TRBV11-2 and J usage is TRBJ2-7, with D tentatively TRBD1 (6 bases). Trimming shortened V by 4 bases and J by 3 bases, and 13 bases separated the two germline ends. Looked up from germline, CDR1 is SGHAT and CDR2 is FQNNGV. The CDR3 contains 14 residues. Here the CDR3 reads CASSYRARLYEQYF. The CDR3 region has the DNA TGTGCCAGCAGCTACAGGGCTCGACTCTACGAGCAGTACTTC. Based on the CDR3 plus reference TRBV11-2 and TRBJ2-7, the full variable domain is EAGVAQSPRYKIIEKRQSVAFWCNPISGHATLYWYQQILGQGPKLLIQFQNNGVVDDSQLPKDRFSAERLKGVDSTLKIQPAKLEDSAVYLCASSYRARLYEQYFGPGTRLTVT.

The V and J genes are TRBV12-3 or TRBV12-4 and TRBJ1-2; 8 bases fit TRBD1. With V trimmed by 6 bases and J by 5 bases, 5 bases remained unmatched. This CDR3 is built from 13 residues. CDR3 loop: CASSPGGSYGYTF. The CDR3 DNA reads TGTGCCAGCAGCCCAGGGGGCTCTTATGGCTACACCTTC.

The genes are TRBV28 and TRBJ1-5, with 7 bases that match TRBD1. V was pared by 6 bases and J by 3 bases, with 8 bases of the junction left unmatched. Per the germline V gene, CDR1 is MDHEN and CDR2 is SYDVKM. The CDR3 length is 15 residues. The CDR3 coding sequence is TGTGCCAGCAGAGGGGACAGCTTGTACAATCAGCCCCAGCATTTT. Its translation is CASRGDSLYNQPQHF.

This chain joins TRBV10-3 and TRBJ2-1; TRBD2 matches at 9 bases. The CDR3 totals 18 residues. The germline V gene has CDR1 ENHRY and CDR2 SYGVKD. V shed 7 bases, J shed 6 bases, and the junction held 19 bases outside the gene matches. The CDR3 is CAINRVEIVAGGSNEQFF. CDR3 sequence (DNA): TGTGCCATCAACCGAGTAGAAATAGTGGCGGGGGGGAGCAATGAGCAGTTCTTC.

The chain employs TRBV6-4 and TRBJ1-1; TRBD1 is a possible D gene (6 bases). Germline CDR1 is MRHNA and CDR2 is SNTAGT. This CDR3 has 13 amino acids. V was trimmed by 5 bases and J by 8 bases, leaving 15 bases between them. CDR3 coding DNA: TGTGCCAGCAGTAAGGATCAGCAGGGGGAAGCTTTCTTT. Its translation: CASSKDQQGEAFF.